A selection of T cell receptor beta chains follows, all from one sample in a study of cytomegalovirus exposure and HLA in healthy donors. This table comes from immunoSEQ multiplex PCR, and its TCRdb copy is limited to in-frame clones, with some not included. The sample yields roughly 71,000 clones, approximately 70% seen once. Sequenced material: PBMCs. These receptors were collected from a man in his forties in good health and CMV-seropositive. Both conserved end residues are part of each CDR3. D genes are given only for firm matches. Size values are once, few and many counts, or a class for expanded clones, and some rows have none.

V	J	D	size	DNA	CDR3
TRBV18	TRBJ2-6	TRBD1	NA	TGTGCCAGCTCACCCTCGACAGGGATATCTGGGGCCAACGTCCTGACTTTC	CASSPSTGISGANVLTF
TRBV28	TRBJ2-1	NA	NA	TGTGCCAGCAGTCCGGCCTCGAAGGAGCGGGATGAGCAGTTCTTC	CASSPASKERDEQFF
TRBV7-8	TRBJ2-3	TRBD2	NA	TGTGCCAGCAGCCCGGACGGGGGGGCGACAGATACGCAGTATTTT	CASSPDGGATDTQYF
TRBV5-4	TRBJ1-6	NA	NA	TGTGCCAGCAGTCTGGGGAGGTCACCCCTCCACTTT	CASSLGRSPLHF
TRBV19	TRBJ2-6	NA	few	TGTGCCAGTAGTATACGACCGGGACAAAGCTCTGGGGCCAACGTCCTGACTTTC	CASSIRPGQSSGANVLTF
TRBV4-1	TRBJ1-6	NA	NA	TGCGCCAGCAGCCGAACCTTCGGAGAGTATAATTCACCCCTCCACTTT	CASSRTFGEYNSPLHF
TRBV19	TRBJ1-6	NA	NA	TGTGCCAGTAGGGACAGAAATTCACCCCTCCACTTT	CASRDRNSPLHF
TRBV7-2	TRBJ2-7	NA	few	TGTGCCAGCAGCCCTCGAATGGGCATGTACGAGCAGTACTTC	CASSPRMGMYEQYF
TRBV7-9	TRBJ2-5	TRBD1	NA	TGTGCCAGCAGTTTTCAGGGGGCAGGGGAGACCCAGTACTTC	CASSFQGAGETQYF
TRBV5-1	TRBJ2-7	NA	NA	TGCGCCAGCAGCTCCGAGACACAGGGCTATCAGTACTTC	CASSSETQGYQYF
TRBV10-3	TRBJ1-1	TRBD1	NA	TGTGCCATCCTCCGGGACAGGGGTGACTACTCTGAAGCTTTCTTT	CAILRDRGDYSEAFF
TRBV9	TRBJ1-4	NA	NA	TGTGCCAGCAGCGTAGGCGGTGCAACTAATGAAAAACTGTTTTTT	CASSVGGATNEKLFF
TRBV7-3	TRBJ2-1	TRBD2	once	TGTGCCAGCAGTCCCGAGCGGGGGGCCTACAATGAGCAGTTCTTC	CASSPERGAYNEQFF
TRBV5-1	TRBJ1-1	TRBD1	NA	TGCGCCAGCAGCTTGACGACAGGGATGAACACTGAAGCTTTCTTT	CASSLTTGMNTEAFF
TRBV5-5	TRBJ2-7	NA	once	TGTGCCAGCAGCTTCTCGCAGGGAAACTACGAGCAGTACTTC	CASSFSQGNYEQYF
TRBV6-6	TRBJ2-5	NA	few	TGTGCCACCCGCATTGGGGGGTTCCAAGAGACCCAGTACTTC	CATRIGGFQETQYF
TRBV9	TRBJ2-1	NA	NA	TGTGCCAGCAGCCCGCTTCCCACACCTTCCTACAATGAGCAGTTCTTC	CASSPLPTPSYNEQFF
TRBV12-5	TRBJ2-5	TRBD1	NA	TGTGCTAGTGGTTCGGGACAGCTTAAATCTCAAGAGACCCAGTACTTC	CASGSGQLKSQETQYF
TRBV2	TRBJ2-3	TRBD1	few	TGTGCCAGCAACGACAGGGGTGGAGGCACAGATACGCAGTATTTT	CASNDRGGGTDTQYF
TRBV4-2	TRBJ2-3	TRBD2	NA	TGTGCCAGCAGCCCGGGGGGGCAGTTCACAGATACGCAGTATTTT	CASSPGGQFTDTQYF
TRBV28	TRBJ1-6	TRBD1	NA	TGTGCCAGCAGTTTGACAGGGAGGAATTCACCCCTCCACTTT	CASSLTGRNSPLHF
TRBV27	TRBJ1-2	TRBD1	NA	TGTGCCAGCAGTCTGACACGAGGACAGGGGGTAATCTATGGCTACACCTTC	CASSLTRGQGVIYGYTF
TRBV6-5	TRBJ2-7	TRBD1	NA	TGTGCCAGCAGTCGCGGACAGGGCAGGCAGTACTTC	CASSRGQGRQYF
TRBV7-9	TRBJ2-1	TRBD1	few	TGTGCCAGCAGCTTCTTGACAGGGGGGAATGAGCAGTTCTTC	CASSFLTGGNEQFF
TRBV7-9	TRBJ2-7	TRBD2	NA	TGTGCCAGCAGCTTGTCAGGACTAGCGGGGGGTTACGAGCAGTACTTC	CASSLSGLAGGYEQYF
TRBV10-3	TRBJ2-2	TRBD2	NA	TGTGCCATCAGTGGTAGCGGGGGCACCGGGGAGCTGTTTTTT	CAISGSGGTGELFF
TRBV2	TRBJ2-7	NA	NA	TGTGCCAGCACAAAGGGGCCCTACGAGCAGTACTTC	CASTKGPYEQYF
TRBV5-1	TRBJ1-2	TRBD1	NA	TGCGCCAGCAGCATGACAGGGAACTATGGCTACACCTTC	CASSMTGNYGYTF
TRBV23-1	TRBJ2-5	NA	NA	TGCGCCAGCAGTCGTTGCCGGTCAGAGACCCAGTACTTC	CASSRCRSETQYF
TRBV5-8	TRBJ2-1	TRBD1	NA	TGTGCCAGCAGCTCGAGGGGGCGCCAAAGCAATGAGCAGTTCTTC	CASSSRGRQSNEQFF
TRBV18	TRBJ1-1	TRBD1	NA	TGTGCCAGCTCGCTGGGACAGGGCAACACTGAAGCTTTCTTT	CASSLGQGNTEAFF
TRBV4-1	TRBJ1-1	NA	NA	TGCGCCAGCAGCCAAGGGAGACAGGAGAACACTGAAGCTTTCTTT	CASSQGRQENTEAFF
TRBV7-2	TRBJ1-5	NA	NA	TGTGCCAGCAGCTTAGCGCAGGGCGTGGGACAGCCCCAGCATTTT	CASSLAQGVGQPQHF
TRBV10-3	TRBJ2-5	NA	NA	TGTGCCATCAGTGACCCCCTCCGGGGCCAAGAGACCCAGTACTTC	CAISDPLRGQETQYF
TRBV5-6	TRBJ2-1	NA	NA	TGTGCCAGCAGCTGGGCTCTTGGTATAGAGCAGTTCTTC	CASSWALGIEQFF
TRBV5-4	TRBJ1-2	NA	NA	TGTGCCAGCAGTCTGGCCGGCAGGGATAACTATGGCTACACCTTC	CASSLAGRDNYGYTF
TRBV6-1	TRBJ2-1	NA	NA	TGTGCCAGCAGTGAACAGGGGGGCCTTTACAATGAGCAGTTCTTC	CASSEQGGLYNEQFF
TRBV7-2	TRBJ1-2	NA	NA	TGTGCCAGCAGGATGGGTCCGGGAGATTCAGGCTACACCTTC	CASRMGPGDSGYTF
TRBV19	TRBJ1-1	NA	NA	TGTGCCAGTAGTATCGGATTAGTGGACATACTGAACACTGAAGCTTTCTTT	CASSIGLVDILNTEAFF
TRBV10-3	TRBJ2-7	NA	NA	TGTGCCATCAGTGAATTTAACCCGGGGGACGAGCAGTACTTC	CAISEFNPGDEQYF
TRBV7-8	TRBJ1-2	NA	once	TGTGCCAGCAGCTCGTTGGGAGCTAACTATGGCTACACCTTC	CASSSLGANYGYTF
TRBV4-1	TRBJ1-5	NA	NA	TGCGCCAGCAGCCAAGTTGGGACACCGAATCAGCCCCAGCATTTT	CASSQVGTPNQPQHF
TRBV6-5	TRBJ2-1	NA	NA	TGTGCCAGCAGCGGGGGTAATGAGCAGTTCTTC	CASSGGNEQFF
TRBV5-6	TRBJ1-2	TRBD1	few	TGTGCCAGCAGCTTCAAACCGGGACAGGGTGTGCGAGGCTACACCTTC	CASSFKPGQGVRGYTF
TRBV2	TRBJ1-6	NA	NA	TGTGCCAGCAGTGGGGGACAAGTATCACCCCTCCACTTT	CASSGGQVSPLHF
TRBV4-2	TRBJ2-1	TRBD2	few	TGTGCCAGCAGCCAGGAAGGACTGGGGGGGAATGAGCAGTTCTTC	CASSQEGLGGNEQFF
TRBV30	TRBJ2-3	NA	NA	TGTGCCTGGAGTGTAGCCAGCGCGAGCACAGATACGCAGTATTTT	CAWSVASASTDTQYF
TRBV28	TRBJ1-1	NA	NA	TGTGCCAGCAGTTTATCTTTGTCTGAAGCTTTCTTT	CASSLSLSEAFF
TRBV5-4	TRBJ1-2	TRBD1	NA	TGTGCCAGCAGCTTGGGCGGGACAGGCACTCGGGAGGGCTACACCTTC	CASSLGGTGTREGYTF
TRBV7-2	TRBJ2-7	TRBD2	NA	TGTGCCAGCAGCTTAAATAGCGGGGGGACGATCGGGGAGCAGTACTTC	CASSLNSGGTIGEQYF
TRBV29-1	TRBJ2-2	NA	NA	TGCAGCGTTGAGGGCTACACCGGGGAGCTGTTTTTT	CSVEGYTGELFF
TRBV28	TRBJ1-5	NA	few	TGTGCCAGCAGGCCGGGATCCAGCAATCAGCCCCAGCATTTT	CASRPGSSNQPQHF
TRBV2	TRBJ2-7	TRBD1	few	TGTGCCAGCAGTCCATCAGGGGGCGCCAACGAGCAGTACTTC	CASSPSGGANEQYF
TRBV28	TRBJ2-2	NA	few	TGTGCCAGCACCTCCTGGGGGGGCGGGACGGTTAACACCGGGGAGCTGTTTTTT	CASTSWGGGTVNTGELFF
TRBV11-3	TRBJ1-1	NA	NA	TGTGCCAGCAGCCTAGAGGCAGGCAAAGCTTTCTTT	CASSLEAGKAFF
TRBV4-3	TRBJ2-6	NA	NA	TGCGCCAGCAGCCCCGAGGGGGGAGGGTCTGGGGCCAACGTCCTGACTTTC	CASSPEGGGSGANVLTF
TRBV7-3	TRBJ1-1	TRBD1	NA	TGTGCCAGCAGCGAGACAGGGGACGGGAACACTGAAGCTTTCTTT	CASSETGDGNTEAFF
TRBV30	TRBJ1-3	TRBD1	NA	TGTGCCTGGAGTGGGGACAGGGTCGGAAACACCATATATTTT	CAWSGDRVGNTIYF
TRBV11-2	TRBJ1-2	TRBD1	NA	TGTGCCAGCAGCGAGAGACAGGGCCTTGGCTATGGCTACACCTTC	CASSERQGLGYGYTF
TRBV30	TRBJ1-4	NA	NA	TGTGCCTGGAGTGTATTATCCCTCCCTGAAAAACTGTTTTTT	CAWSVLSLPEKLFF